This T cell receptor beta chain comes out of a study of T cell responses to AZD1222 COVID-19 vaccine. Study-wide context: Timing groups of about 4 and about 12 weeks for second doses were pooled. Regarding the study as a whole: Most donors were white British and more were female, and clonal diversity was possibly underestimated.

Only in-frame clones appear in the TCRdb table, and some are missing; sequencing was by immunoSEQ multiplex PCR. The sample carries tens of thousands of clones, about 90% recorded once. Worth noting for this clone: The antigen remains unidentified.

CDR3 length: 17 amino acids. J gave up 0 bases and V 2 bases, and 6 bases lay outside the gene matches. Per the germline V gene, CDR1 is MNHEY and CDR2 is SVGEGT. The sequencing used peripheral blood, collected on day 0 of AZD1222 vaccination. The clonotype comes from an adult in good health. The rearrangement links TRBV6-2 or TRBV6-3 to TRBJ2-2, with 7 bases identical to TRBD1. The CDR3 sequence: CASSYVSGTANTGELFF. CDR3 bases: TGTGCCAGCAGTTACGTCTCCGGGACAGCGAACACCGGGGAGCTGTTTTTT.